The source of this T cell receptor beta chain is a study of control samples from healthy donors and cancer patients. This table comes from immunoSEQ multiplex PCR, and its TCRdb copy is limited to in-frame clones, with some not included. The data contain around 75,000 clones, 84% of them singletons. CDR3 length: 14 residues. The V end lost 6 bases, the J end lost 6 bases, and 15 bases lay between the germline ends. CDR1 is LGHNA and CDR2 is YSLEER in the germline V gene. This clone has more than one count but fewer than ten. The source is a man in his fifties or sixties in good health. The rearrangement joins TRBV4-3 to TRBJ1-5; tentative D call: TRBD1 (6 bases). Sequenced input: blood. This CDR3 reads CASSEGRGSQPQHF. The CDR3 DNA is TGCGCCAGCAGTGAAGGGAGGGGGTCTCAGCCCCAGCATTTT.